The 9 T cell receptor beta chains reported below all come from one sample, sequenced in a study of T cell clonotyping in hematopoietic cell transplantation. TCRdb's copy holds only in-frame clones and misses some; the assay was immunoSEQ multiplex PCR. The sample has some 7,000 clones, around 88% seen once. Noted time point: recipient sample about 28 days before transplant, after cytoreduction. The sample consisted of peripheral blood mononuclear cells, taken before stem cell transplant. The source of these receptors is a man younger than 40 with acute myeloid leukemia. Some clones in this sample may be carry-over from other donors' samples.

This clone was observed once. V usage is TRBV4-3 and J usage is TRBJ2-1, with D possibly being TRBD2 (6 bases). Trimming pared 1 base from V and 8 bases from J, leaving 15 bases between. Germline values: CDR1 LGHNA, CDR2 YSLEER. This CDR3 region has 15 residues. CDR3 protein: CASSQGDSLVDEQFF. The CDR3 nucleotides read TGCGCCAGCAGCCAAGGGGACTCCCTGGTGGATGAGCAGTTCTTC.

The CDR3 coding sequence is TGCGCCAGCAGCCAAGGGGTAATTAACTATGGCTACACCTTC. This translates into CASSQGVINYGYTF. The chain recombines TRBV4-1 with TRBJ1-2; D not resolved. The CDR3 is 14 amino acids. In germline, CDR1 is MGHRA, CDR2 YSYEKL. The ends were cut back, 1 base at V and 1 base at J, with 7 bases in the middle.

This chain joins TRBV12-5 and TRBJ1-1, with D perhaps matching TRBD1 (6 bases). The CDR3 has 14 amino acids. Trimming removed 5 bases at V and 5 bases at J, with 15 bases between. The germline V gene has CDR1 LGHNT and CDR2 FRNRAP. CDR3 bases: TGTGCTAGTGGTCCGACGGGGGCCGGTACTGAAGCTTTCTTT. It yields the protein CASGPTGAGTEAFF.

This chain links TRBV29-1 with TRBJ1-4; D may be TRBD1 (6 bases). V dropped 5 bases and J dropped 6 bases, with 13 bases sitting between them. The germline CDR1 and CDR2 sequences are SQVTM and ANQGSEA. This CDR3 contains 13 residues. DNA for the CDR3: TGCAGCGTTAGGGGGGGAGTTGATGAAAAACTGTTTTTT. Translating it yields CSVRGGVDEKLFF.

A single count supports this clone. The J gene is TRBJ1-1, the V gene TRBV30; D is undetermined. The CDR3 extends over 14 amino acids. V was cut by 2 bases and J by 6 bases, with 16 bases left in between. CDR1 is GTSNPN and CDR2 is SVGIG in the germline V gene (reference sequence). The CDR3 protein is CAWSPELGSSEAFF. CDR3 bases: TGTGCCTGGAGTCCAGAACTCGGGAGCTCTGAAGCTTTCTTT.

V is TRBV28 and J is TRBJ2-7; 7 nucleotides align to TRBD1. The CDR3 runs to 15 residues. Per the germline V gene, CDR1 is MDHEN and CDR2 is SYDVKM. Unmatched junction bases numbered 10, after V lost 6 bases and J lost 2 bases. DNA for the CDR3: TGTGCCAGCAGACCCGGGACAGCTCGAACCTACGAGCAGTACTTC. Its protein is CASRPGTARTYEQYF.

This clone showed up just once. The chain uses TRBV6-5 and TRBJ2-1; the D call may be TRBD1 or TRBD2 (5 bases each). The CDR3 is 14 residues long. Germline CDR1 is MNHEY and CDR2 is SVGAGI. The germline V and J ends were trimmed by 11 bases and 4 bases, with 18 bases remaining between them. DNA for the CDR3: TGTGCCGCTTCGAGGGGCTCCCATTACAATGAGCAGTTCTTC. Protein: CAASRGSHYNEQFF.

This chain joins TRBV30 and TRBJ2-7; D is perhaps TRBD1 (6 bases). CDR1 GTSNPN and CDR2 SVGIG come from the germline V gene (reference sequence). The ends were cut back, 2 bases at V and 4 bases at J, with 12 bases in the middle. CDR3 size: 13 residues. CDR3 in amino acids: CAWSMDSGYEQYF. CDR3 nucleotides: TGTGCCTGGAGTATGGACAGTGGGTACGAGCAGTACTTC.

This CDR3 reads CASSDWGQPQHF. The CDR3 bases are TGCGCCAGCAGTGATTGGGGGCAGCCCCAGCATTTT. The chain has TRBV10-1 and TRBJ1-5; D is possibly TRBD1 (5 bases). Germline assignment: CDR1 WNHNN and CDR2 SYGVQD (reference sequence). The CDR3 totals 12 residues. Trimming removed 3 bases at V and 7 bases at J, with 7 bases between.